This T cell receptor beta chain was recorded in a study of cytomegalovirus exposure and HLA in healthy donors. PCR amplification relied on 60 Vbeta primers (plus 13 Jbeta primers). TCRdb keeps only in-frame clones here, not all; method: immunoSEQ multiplex PCR. The repertoire holds 100,000 or so clones, with approximately 77% as singletons. The CDR3 has 16 amino acids. Germline V gene data show CDR1 as LGHNA and CDR2 as YNFKEQ. V was pared by 3 bases and J by 8 bases, with 10 bases of the junction left unmatched. The sample comprised PBMCs. The chain is built from TRBV4-2 and TRBJ2-1; 10 positions agree with TRBD2. This clonotype was obtained from a male donor in good health and CMV-seropositive. The CDR3 is CASSHHLAGAGDEQFF. CDR3 DNA sequence: TGTGCCAGCAGCCACCACCTAGCGGGGGCGGGGGATGAGCAGTTCTTC.